Each of the 2 T cell receptor beta chains below was sequenced from the same sample in a study of CD8+ T cells in alopecia areata. It was cDNA, reverse transcribed from extracted RNA, that served as the sequencing template. This table comes from immunoSEQ multiplex PCR, and its TCRdb copy is limited to in-frame clones, with some not included. The sample includes roughly 59,000 clones, about 45% of them seen just once. Sequenced material: CD8+ T cells sorted from blood, taken at week 0. Receptors originate from a human donor with alopecia areata.

The DNA of the CDR3 is TGCAGCGTTGAAGATCGGAGCCCCGCCTCTGGAAACACCATATATTTT. Translating gives CSVEDRSPASGNTIYF. The rearrangement uses TRBV29-1 and TRBJ1-3; no reliable D call. Trimming took 0 bases from V and 0 from J, leaving 12 bases between them. The germline CDR1 and CDR2 sequences are SQVTM and ANQGSEA. The CDR3 is 16 amino acids.

The V call is TRBV29-1, the J call TRBJ2-7; no reliable D call. V lost 0 bases and J lost 6, with 15 bases in between. Germline values: CDR1 SQVTM, CDR2 ANQGSEA. The length of the CDR3 is 14 residues. CDR3 nucleotide sequence: TGCAGCGTTGAAGAGCAAGTGCGGCCTGGCGAGCAGTACTTC. Residues: CSVEEQVRPGEQYF.